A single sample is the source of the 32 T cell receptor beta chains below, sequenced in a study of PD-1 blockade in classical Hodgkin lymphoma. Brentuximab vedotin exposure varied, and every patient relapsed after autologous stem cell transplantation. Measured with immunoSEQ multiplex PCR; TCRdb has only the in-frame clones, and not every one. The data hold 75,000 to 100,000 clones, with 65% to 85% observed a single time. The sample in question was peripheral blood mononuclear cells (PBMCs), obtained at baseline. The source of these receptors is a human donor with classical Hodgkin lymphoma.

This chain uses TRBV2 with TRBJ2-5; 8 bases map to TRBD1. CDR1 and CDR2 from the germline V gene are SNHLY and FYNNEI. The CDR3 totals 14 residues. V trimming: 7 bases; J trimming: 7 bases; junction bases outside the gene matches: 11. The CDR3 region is CASTPPGGLGTQYF. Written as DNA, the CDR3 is TGTGCCAGCACTCCACCAGGGGGCCTGGGGACCCAGTACTTC.

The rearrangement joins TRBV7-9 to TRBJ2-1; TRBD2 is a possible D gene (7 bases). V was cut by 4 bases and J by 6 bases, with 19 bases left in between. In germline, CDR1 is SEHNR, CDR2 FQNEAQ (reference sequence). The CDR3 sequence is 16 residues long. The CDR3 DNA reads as TGTGCCAGCAGCTCCCTAGGGGGGAGGGCCTTCAATGAGCAGTTCTTC. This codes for CASSSLGGRAFNEQFF.

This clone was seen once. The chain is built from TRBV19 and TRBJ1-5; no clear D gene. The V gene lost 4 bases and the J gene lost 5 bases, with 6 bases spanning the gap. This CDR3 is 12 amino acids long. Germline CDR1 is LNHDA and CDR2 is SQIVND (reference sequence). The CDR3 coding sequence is TGTGCCAGTAGTAAGTCGTATCAGCCCCAGCATTTT. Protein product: CASSKSYQPQHF.

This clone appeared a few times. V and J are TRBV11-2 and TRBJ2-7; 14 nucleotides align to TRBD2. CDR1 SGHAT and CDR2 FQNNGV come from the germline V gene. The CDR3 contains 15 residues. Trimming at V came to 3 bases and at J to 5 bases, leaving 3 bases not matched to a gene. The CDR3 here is CASSLGLAGAHEQYF. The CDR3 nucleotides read TGTGCCAGCAGCTTGGGACTAGCGGGAGCCCACGAGCAGTACTTC.

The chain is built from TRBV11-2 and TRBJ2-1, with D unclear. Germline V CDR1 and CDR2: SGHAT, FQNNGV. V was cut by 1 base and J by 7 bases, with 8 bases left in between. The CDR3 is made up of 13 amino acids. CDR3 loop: CASSLGPVNEQFF. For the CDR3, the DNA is TGTGCCAGCAGCTTAGGTCCTGTGAATGAGCAGTTCTTC.

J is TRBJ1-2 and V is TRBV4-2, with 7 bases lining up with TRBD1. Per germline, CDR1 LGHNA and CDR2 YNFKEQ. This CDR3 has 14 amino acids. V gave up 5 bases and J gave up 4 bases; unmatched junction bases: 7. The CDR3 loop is CASSSGTVFYGYTF. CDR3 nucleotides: TGTGCCAGCAGCTCCGGGACAGTCTTCTATGGCTACACCTTC.

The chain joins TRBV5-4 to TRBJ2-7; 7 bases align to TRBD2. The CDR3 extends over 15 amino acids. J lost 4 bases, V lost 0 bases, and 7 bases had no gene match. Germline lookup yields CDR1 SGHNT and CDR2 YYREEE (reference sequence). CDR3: CASSLAGGSGYEQYF. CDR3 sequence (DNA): TGTGCCAGCAGCTTGGCGGGCGGGAGTGGATACGAGCAGTACTTC.

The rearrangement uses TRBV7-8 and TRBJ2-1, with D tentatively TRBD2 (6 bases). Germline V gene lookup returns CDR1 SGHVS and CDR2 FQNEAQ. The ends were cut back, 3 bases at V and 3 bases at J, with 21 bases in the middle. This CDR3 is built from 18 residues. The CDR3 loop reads CASSLPGGRMRIYNEQFF. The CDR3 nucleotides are TGTGCCAGCAGCTTGCCTGGGGGGAGGATGCGCATCTACAATGAGCAGTTCTTC.

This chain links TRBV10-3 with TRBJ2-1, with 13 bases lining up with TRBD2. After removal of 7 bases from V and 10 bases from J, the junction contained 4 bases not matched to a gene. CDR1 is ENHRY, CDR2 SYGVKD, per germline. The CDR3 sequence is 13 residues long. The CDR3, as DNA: TGTGCCATCAATGCACTAGCGGGAGGGGAGCAGTTCTTC. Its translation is CAINALAGGEQFF.

For the CDR3, the DNA is TGTGCCAGCAGCTTACGAGACAACTCCTACGAGCAGTACTTC. This translates into CASSLRDNSYEQYF. This rearrangement joins TRBV7-8 to TRBJ2-7; D remains ambiguous. Germline CDR1 reads SGHVS; CDR2 reads FQNEAQ. Trimming removed 2 bases from V and 0 bases from J, with 8 bases in between. CDR3 length equals 14 residues.

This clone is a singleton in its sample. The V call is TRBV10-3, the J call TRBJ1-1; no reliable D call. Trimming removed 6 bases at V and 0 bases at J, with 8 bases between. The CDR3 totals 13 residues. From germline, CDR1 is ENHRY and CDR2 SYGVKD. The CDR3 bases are TGTGCCATCAGCGGAAACATGAACACTGAAGCTTTCTTT. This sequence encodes CAISGNMNTEAFF.

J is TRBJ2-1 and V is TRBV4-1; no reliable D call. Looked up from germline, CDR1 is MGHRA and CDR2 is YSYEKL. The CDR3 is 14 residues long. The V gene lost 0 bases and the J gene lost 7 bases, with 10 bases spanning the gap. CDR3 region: CASSQETGRNEQFF. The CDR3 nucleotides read TGCGCCAGCAGCCAAGAAACGGGTCGTAATGAGCAGTTCTTC.

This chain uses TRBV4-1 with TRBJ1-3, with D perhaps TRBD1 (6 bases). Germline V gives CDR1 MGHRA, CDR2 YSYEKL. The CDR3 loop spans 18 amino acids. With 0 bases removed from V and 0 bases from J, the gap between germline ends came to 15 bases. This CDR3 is CASSQEGRGASSGNTIYF. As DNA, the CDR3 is TGCGCCAGCAGCCAAGAAGGACGGGGGGCAAGCTCTGGAAACACCATATATTTT.

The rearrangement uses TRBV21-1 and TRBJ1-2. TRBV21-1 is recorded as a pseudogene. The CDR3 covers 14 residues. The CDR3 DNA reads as TGTGCCAGCAGCAAAGATGCCGGGACCGGTGGCTACACCTTC. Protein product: CASSKDAGTGGYTF.

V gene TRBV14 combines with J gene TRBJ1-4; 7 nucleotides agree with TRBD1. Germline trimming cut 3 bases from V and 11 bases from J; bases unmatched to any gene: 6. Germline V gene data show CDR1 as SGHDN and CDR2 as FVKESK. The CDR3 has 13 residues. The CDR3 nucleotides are TGTGCCAGCAGCCAGCCAGGGGGTCGTAAACTGTTTTTT. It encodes CASSQPGGRKLFF.

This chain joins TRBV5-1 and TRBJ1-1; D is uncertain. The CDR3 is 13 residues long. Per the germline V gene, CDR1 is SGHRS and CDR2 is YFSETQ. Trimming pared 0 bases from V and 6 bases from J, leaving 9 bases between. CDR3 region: CASSLVQNAEAFF. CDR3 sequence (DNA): TGCGCCAGCAGCTTGGTCCAGAATGCTGAAGCTTTCTTT.

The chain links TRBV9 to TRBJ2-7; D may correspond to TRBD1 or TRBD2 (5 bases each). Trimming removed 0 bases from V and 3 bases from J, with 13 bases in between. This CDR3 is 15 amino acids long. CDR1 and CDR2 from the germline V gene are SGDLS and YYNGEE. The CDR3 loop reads CASSVAGTPDYEQYF. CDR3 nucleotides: TGTGCCAGCAGCGTAGCCGGGACGCCGGACTACGAGCAGTACTTC.

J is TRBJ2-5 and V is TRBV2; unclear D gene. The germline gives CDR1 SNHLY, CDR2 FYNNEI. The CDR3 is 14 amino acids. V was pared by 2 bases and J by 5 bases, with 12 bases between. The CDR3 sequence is CASSELLAGETQYF. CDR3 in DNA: TGTGCCAGCAGTGAACTGCTTGCCGGGGAGACCCAGTACTTC.

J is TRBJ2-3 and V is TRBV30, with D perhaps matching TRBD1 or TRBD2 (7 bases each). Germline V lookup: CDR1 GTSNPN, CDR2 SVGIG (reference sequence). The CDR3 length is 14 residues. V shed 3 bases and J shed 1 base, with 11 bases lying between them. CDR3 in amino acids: CAWRGGTGTDTQYF. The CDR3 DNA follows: TGTGCCTGGAGGGGGGGGACAGGCACAGATACGCAGTATTTT.

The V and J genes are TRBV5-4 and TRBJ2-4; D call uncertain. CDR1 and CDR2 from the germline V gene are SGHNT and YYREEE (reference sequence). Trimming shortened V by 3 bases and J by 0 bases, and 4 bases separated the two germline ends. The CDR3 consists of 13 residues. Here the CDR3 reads CASSSVAKNIQYF. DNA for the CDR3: TGTGCCAGCAGCTCCGTAGCCAAAAACATTCAGTACTTC.

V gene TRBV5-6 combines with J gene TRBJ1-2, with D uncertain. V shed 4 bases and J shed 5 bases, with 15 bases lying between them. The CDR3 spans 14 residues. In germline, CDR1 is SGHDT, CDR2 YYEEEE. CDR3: CASSPVYGGYGYTF. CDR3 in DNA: TGTGCCAGCAGCCCCGTGTATGGAGGATATGGCTACACCTTC. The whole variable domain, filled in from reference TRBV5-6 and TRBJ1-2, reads DAGVTQSPTHLIKTRGQQVTLRCSPKSGHDTVSWYQQALGQGPQFIFQYYEEEERQRGNFPDRFSGHQFPNYSSELNVNALLLGDSALYLCASSPVYGGYGYTFGSGTRLTVV.

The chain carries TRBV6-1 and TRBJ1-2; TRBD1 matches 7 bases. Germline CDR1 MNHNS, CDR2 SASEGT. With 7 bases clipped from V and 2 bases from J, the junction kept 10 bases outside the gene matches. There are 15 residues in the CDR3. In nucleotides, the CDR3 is TGTGCCAGCAAACTGGGGGGACAGTCAAACTATGGCTACACCTTC. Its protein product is CASKLGGQSNYGYTF.

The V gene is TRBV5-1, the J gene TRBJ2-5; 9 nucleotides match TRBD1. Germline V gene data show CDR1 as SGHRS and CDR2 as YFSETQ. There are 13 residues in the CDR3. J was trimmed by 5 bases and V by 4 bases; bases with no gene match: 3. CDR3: CASSPGTGETQYF. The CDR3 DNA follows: TGCGCCAGCAGCCCCGGGACAGGGGAGACCCAGTACTTC.

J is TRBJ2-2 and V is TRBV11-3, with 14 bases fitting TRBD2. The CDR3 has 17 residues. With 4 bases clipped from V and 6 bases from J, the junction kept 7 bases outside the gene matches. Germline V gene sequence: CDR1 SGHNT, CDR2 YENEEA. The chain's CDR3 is CASSSEKGLAGAGELFF. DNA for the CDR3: TGTGCCAGCAGCTCGGAGAAGGGACTAGCGGGAGCCGGGGAGCTGTTTTTT.

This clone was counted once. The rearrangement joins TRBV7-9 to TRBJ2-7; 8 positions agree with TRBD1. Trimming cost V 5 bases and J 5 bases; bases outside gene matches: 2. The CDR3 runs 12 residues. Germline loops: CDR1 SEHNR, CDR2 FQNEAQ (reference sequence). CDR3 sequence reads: CASSQTGDEQYF. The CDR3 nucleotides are TGTGCCAGCAGCCAGACAGGGGACGAGCAGTACTTC.

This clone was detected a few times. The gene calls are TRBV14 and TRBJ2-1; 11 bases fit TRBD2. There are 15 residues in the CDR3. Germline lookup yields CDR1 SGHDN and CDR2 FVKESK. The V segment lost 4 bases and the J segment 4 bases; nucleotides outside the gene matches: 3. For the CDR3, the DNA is TGTGCCAGCAGCCTGCTAGCGGGAGGATACAATGAGCAGTTCTTC. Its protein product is CASSLLAGGYNEQFF.

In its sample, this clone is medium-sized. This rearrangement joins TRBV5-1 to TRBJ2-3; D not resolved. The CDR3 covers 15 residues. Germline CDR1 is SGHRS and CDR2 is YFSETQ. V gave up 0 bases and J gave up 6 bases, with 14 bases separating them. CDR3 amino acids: CASSLDSPSQDTQYF. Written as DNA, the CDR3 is TGCGCCAGCAGCTTGGACTCGCCCTCCCAGGATACGCAGTATTTT. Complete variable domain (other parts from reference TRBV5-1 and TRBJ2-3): KAGVTQTPRYLIKTRGQQVTLSCSPISGHRSVSWYQQTPGQGLQFLFEYFSETQRNKGNFPGRFSGRQFSNSRSEMNVSTLELGDSALYLCASSLDSPSQDTQYFGPGTRLTVL.

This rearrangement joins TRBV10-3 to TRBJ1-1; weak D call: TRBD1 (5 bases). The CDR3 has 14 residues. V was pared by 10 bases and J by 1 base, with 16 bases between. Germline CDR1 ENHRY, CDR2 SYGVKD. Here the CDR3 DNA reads TGTGCCAGCCGTATGGGACCGACGAACACTGAAGCTTTCTTT. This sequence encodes CASRMGPTNTEAFF.

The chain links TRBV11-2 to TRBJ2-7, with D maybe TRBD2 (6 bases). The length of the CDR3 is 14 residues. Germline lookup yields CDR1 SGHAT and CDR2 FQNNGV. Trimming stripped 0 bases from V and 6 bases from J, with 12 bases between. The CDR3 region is CASSLDAGFGEQYF. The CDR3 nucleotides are TGTGCCAGCAGCTTAGATGCGGGGTTCGGCGAGCAGTACTTC. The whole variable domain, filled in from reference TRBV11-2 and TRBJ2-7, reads EAGVAQSPRYKIIEKRQSVAFWCNPISGHATLYWYQQILGQGPKLLIQFQNNGVVDDSQLPKDRFSAERLKGVDSTLKIQPAKLEDSAVYLCASSLDAGFGEQYFGPGTRLTVT.

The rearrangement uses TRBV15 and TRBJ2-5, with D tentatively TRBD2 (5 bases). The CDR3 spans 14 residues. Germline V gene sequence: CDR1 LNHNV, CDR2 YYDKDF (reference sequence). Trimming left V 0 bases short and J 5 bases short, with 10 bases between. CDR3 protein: CATSRDRGTETQYF. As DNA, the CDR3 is TGTGCCACCAGCAGAGATCGGGGAACGGAGACCCAGTACTTC.

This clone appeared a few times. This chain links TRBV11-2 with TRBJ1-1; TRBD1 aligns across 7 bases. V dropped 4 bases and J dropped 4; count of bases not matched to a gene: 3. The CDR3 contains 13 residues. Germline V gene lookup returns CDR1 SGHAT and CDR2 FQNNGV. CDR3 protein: CASSSQGSTEAFF. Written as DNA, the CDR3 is TGTGCCAGCAGCTCACAGGGGAGCACTGAAGCTTTCTTT.

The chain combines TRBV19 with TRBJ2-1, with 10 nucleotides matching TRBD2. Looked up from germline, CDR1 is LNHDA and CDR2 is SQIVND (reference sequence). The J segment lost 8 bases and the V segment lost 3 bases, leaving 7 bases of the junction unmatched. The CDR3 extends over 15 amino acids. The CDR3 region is CASSIPAGGFDEQFF. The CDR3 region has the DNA TGTGCCAGTAGTATCCCAGCGGGAGGGTTCGATGAGCAGTTCTTC.